This section outlines one TCR beta chain sequence together with its context. Its target is unknown. This specimen comes from a study of shared clonotypes between healthy human individuals. Study-wide points: Read depth was anticipated to influence clonotype sharing among donors.

Every donor was a Caucasian adult from Nashville, Tennessee. Unsorted PBMC replicate PCRs used approximately 290 ng DNA, around 30,000 T cell genomes. Profiled with immunoSEQ multiplex PCR; TCRdb holds only in-frame clones, not every one. The table has fewer than 550,000 clones, nearly 80% seen once. The V gene's germline CDR1 is LGHNA and CDR2 YNFKEQ. This CDR3 is 14 amino acids long. V was shortened by 0 bases and J by 4 bases, with 9 bases between the two germline ends. Input material: PBMCs. The V and J genes are TRBV4-2 and TRBJ1-1, with D hard to call. The TCR comes from a woman aged 40 to 49 in good health. Some clones in this sample may be carry-over from other donors' samples. The DNA of the CDR3 is TGTGCCAGCAGCCAAGAGCGTTCGGTCACTGAAGCTTTCTTT. It encodes CASSQERSVTEAFF.